What follows are 10 T cell receptor beta chains derived from one specimen sequenced in a study of T-cell memory formation after mild COVID-19. A single record per CDR3 protein comes from TCRdb applying MiXCR to the 5' RACE reads. The sample holds 350,000 to 450,000 distinct CDR3 sequences; 25% to 30% are singletons and the top ten take less than 15%. Sequences were obtained from PBMCs or a T cell subset sorted from them (not recorded which). These receptors all come from an adult woman who had mild COVID-19 (a few samples of this study predate the infection). Cell type and time point are not known.

This clonotype was recorded many times. The chain uses TRBV29-1 and TRBJ2-1, with TRBD2 matching over 7 bases. V lost 4 bases, J lost 2 bases, and 5 bases stayed unmatched. Per germline, CDR1 SQVTM and CDR2 ANQGSEA. CDR3 length equals 14 residues. Written as DNA, the CDR3 is TGCAGCGTTGTGGGCGGGGGTACCTACAATGAGCAGTTCTTC. Translating gives CSVVGGGTYNEQFF.

The rearrangement links TRBV3-1 to TRBJ2-3, with 7 nucleotides matching TRBD2. The germline gives CDR1 LGHDT, CDR2 YNNKEL (reference sequence). Trimming cost V 5 bases and J 0 bases; bases outside gene matches: 5. This CDR3 comprises 15 residues. CDR3: CASSTRGFSTDTQYF. The CDR3 DNA follows: TGTGCCAGCAGCACGCGGGGGTTCAGCACAGATACGCAGTATTTT.

This clonotype occurred a few times. The chain employs TRBV7-3 and TRBJ2-3; D may be TRBD1 or TRBD2 (5 bases each). Germline V gene sequence: CDR1 SGHTA, CDR2 FQGTGA. The ends were cut back, 5 bases at V and 2 bases at J, with 8 bases in the middle. CDR3 length: 13 amino acids. The CDR3: CASSGGFTDTQYF. DNA for the CDR3: TGTGCCAGCAGCGGGGGTTTCACAGATACGCAGTATTTT. The full variable domain, its missing parts supplied by reference TRBV7-3 and TRBJ2-3, is GAGVSQTPSNKVTEKGKYVELRCDPISGHTALYWYRQSLGQGPEFLIYFQGTGAADDSGLPNDRFFAVRPEGSVSTLKIQRTERGDSAVYLCASSGGFTDTQYFGPGTRLTVL.

In this sample, this clonotype turned up a few times. The chain couples TRBV5-4 to TRBJ2-1; perhaps TRBD2 as D (5 bases). Per the germline V gene, CDR1 is SGHNT and CDR2 is YYREEE (reference sequence). Trimming shortened V by 0 bases and J by 5 bases, and 6 bases separated the two germline ends. The CDR3 extends over 13 amino acids. The CDR3 loop reads CASSLAGNNEQFF. The DNA for the CDR3 is TGTGCCAGCAGCTTGGCCGGGAACAATGAGCAGTTCTTC.

This clonotype was found once. The chain combines TRBV3-1 with TRBJ1-1; D may be TRBD1 (6 bases). CDR1 is LGHDT and CDR2 is YNNKEL in the germline V gene (reference sequence). V was clipped by 7 bases and J by 3 bases, with 15 bases between them. This CDR3 contains 14 residues. The CDR3 DNA reads as TGTGCCAGCACCCCGGGACACCCGGACACTGAAGCTTTCTTT. It specifies CASTPGHPDTEAFF. Combining the CDR3 with reference TRBV3-1 and TRBJ1-1 gives the whole variable domain DTAVSQTPKYLVTQMGNDKSIKCEQNLGHDTMYWYKQDSKKFLKIMFSYNNKELIINETVPNRFSPKSPDKAHLNLHINSLELGDSAVYFCASTPGHPDTEAFFGQGTRLTVV.

This clonotype was detected a few times. The CDR3 here is CASSLDGSGTYEQYF. The DNA of the CDR3 is TGTGCCAGCAGCTTGGATGGTAGCGGCACCTACGAGCAGTACTTC. The rearrangement uses TRBV5-4 and TRBJ2-7; D is possibly TRBD2 (6 bases). V was pared by 0 bases and J by 2 bases, with 12 bases between. Germline V gene lookup returns CDR1 SGHNT and CDR2 YYREEE (reference sequence). The CDR3 covers 15 residues.

The CDR3 sequence: CSARDRYRGYYNEQFF. Written as DNA, the CDR3 is TGCAGTGCTAGAGATCGGTACAGGGGGTACTACAATGAGCAGTTCTTC. The chain recombines TRBV20-1 with TRBJ2-1; 8 nucleotides align to TRBD1. J was trimmed by 3 bases and V by 0 bases; bases with no gene match: 7. CDR1 DFQATT and CDR2 SNEGSKA come from the germline V gene (reference sequence). The CDR3 totals 16 residues.

The chain uses TRBV5-1 and TRBJ1-2; no clear D gene. The CDR3 length is 16 residues. From germline, CDR1 is SGHRS and CDR2 YFSETQ. Trimming took off 0 bases at V and 0 bases at J, with 12 bases between the two ends. In DNA form, the CDR3 reads TGCGCCAGCAGCTTGGCCGGGCAGACAACTAACTATGGCTACACCTTC. Its protein is CASSLAGQTTNYGYTF.

This chain uses TRBV5-1 with TRBJ1-2; D possibly corresponds to TRBD1 (5 bases). The CDR3 has 14 residues. The V end lost 4 bases, the J end lost 3 bases, and 13 bases lay between the germline ends. CDR1 is SGHRS and CDR2 is YFSETQ in the germline V gene. The CDR3: CASSPSGGDYGYTF. DNA for the CDR3: TGCGCCAGCAGCCCCTCGGGAGGGGACTATGGCTACACCTTC. Filled out from reference TRBV5-1 and TRBJ1-2, the complete variable domain reads KAGVTQTPRYLIKTRGQQVTLSCSPISGHRSVSWYQQTPGQGLQFLFEYFSETQRNKGNFPGRFSGRQFSNSRSEMNVSTLELGDSALYLCASSPSGGDYGYTFGSGTRLTVV.

The chain combines TRBV7-9 with TRBJ1-1; D not resolved. Trimming shortened V by 5 bases and J by 4 bases, and 11 bases separated the two germline ends. CDR1 is SEHNR, CDR2 FQNEAQ, per germline (reference sequence). The CDR3 extends over 13 amino acids. CDR3 in DNA: TGTGCCAGCAGCCCCATGACGGGCACTGAAGCTTTCTTT. Protein product: CASSPMTGTEAFF.